This T cell receptor beta chain was found in a study of liver allograft versus peripheral blood T cells. The overall study: Liver transplant recipients had T cell receptor repertoires compared between transplanted liver and peripheral blood.

TCRdb analysed the reads with MiXCR anew, one entry per CDR3 protein. The table has about 1,600 distinct CDR3 sequences, approximately 15% seen once; the top ten hold approximately 8%. Study-wide results and limits: Repertoires found inside liver allografts reportedly differed from T cell receptor repertoires in peripheral blood.

This clonotype is labeled medium-sized. Antigen unknown. This CDR3 comprises 15 residues. CDR1 and CDR2 from the germline V gene are SGDLS and YYNGEE. V gave up 3 bases and J gave up 3 bases; unmatched junction bases: 8. V usage is TRBV9 and J usage is TRBJ2-7, with 8 bases that match TRBD1. This TCR was recovered from a human patient who had a liver transplant. Some T cells here may be from the graft donor. The CDR3 region has the DNA TGTGCCAGCAGCGGCCTGGGACAGGCTATCTACGAGCAGTACTTC. This gives the protein CASSGLGQAIYEQYF.